The rows below give T cell receptor beta chains drawn from one sample of a study of cytomegalovirus exposure and HLA in healthy donors. Only in-frame clones appear in the TCRdb table, and some are missing; sequencing was by immunoSEQ multiplex PCR. Of hundreds of thousands of clones listed, around 88% were seen once; the top ten hold less than 1.2%. The sequenced material came from PBMCs. These receptors all come from a woman between 18 and 30 years old in good health and CMV-seronegative. CDR3s include the opening cysteine and the closing phenylalanine or tryptophan. The D gene is left open where the match is weak. The size entry is marked missing in some rows and otherwise reads once, few, many or a size class.

>TRBD2|TRBJ2-5|TRBV6-1|once
CASRERGLILQETQYF
TGTGCCAGCAGAGAAAGGGGACTAATCCTACAAGAGACCCAGTACTTC
>-|TRBJ2-2|TRBV7-8|-
CASSLRPGTGELFF
TGTGCCAGCAGCTTGCGGCCTGGCACCGGGGAGCTGTTTTTT
>TRBD1|TRBJ2-2|TRBV6-6|few
CASIDRDNGELFF
TGTGCCAGCATCGACAGGGACAACGGGGAGCTGTTTTTT
>TRBD2|TRBJ2-7|TRBV7-8|-
CASSSRRLAGVYEQYF
TGTGCCAGCAGCTCAAGGAGACTAGCGGGAGTGTACGAGCAGTACTTC
>TRBD1|TRBJ2-1|TRBV6-5|-
CASRRDRGLNEQFF
TGTGCCAGCAGACGGGACAGGGGGCTTAATGAGCAGTTCTTC
>TRBD1|TRBJ2-1|TRBV11-2|-
CASGPLTGVNNEQFF
TGTGCCAGCGGCCCCCTGACAGGGGTGAACAATGAGCAGTTCTTC
>-|TRBJ2-1|TRBV7-6|-
CASSHSPPEQFF
TGTGCCAGCAGCCATAGCCCCCCTGAGCAGTTCTTC
>-|TRBJ2-7|TRBV5-1|-
CASHFEGQNSYEQYF
TGCGCCAGTCACTTCGAAGGACAGAACTCCTACGAGCAGTACTTC
>-|TRBJ2-1|TRBV5-1|-
CASSAGQGAYNEQFF
TGCGCCAGCAGCGCCGGGCAGGGCGCCTACAATGAGCAGTTCTTC
>-|TRBJ2-1|TRBV7-9|-
CASSFYTNSYNEQFF
TGTGCCAGCAGCTTTTACACAAACTCCTACAATGAGCAGTTCTTC
>-|TRBJ2-6|TRBV18|-
CASSPQQGSGANVLTF
TGTGCCAGCTCACCACAGCAGGGGTCTGGGGCCAACGTCCTGACTTTC
>-|TRBJ2-2|TRBV6-4|-
CASSIELGTGELFF
TGTGCCAGCTCGATAGAACTAGGCACCGGGGAGCTGTTTTTT
>-|TRBJ2-7|TRBV18|-
CASSPFESSYEQYF
TGTGCCAGCTCACCGTTTGAGAGCTCCTACGAGCAGTACTTC
>TRBD2|TRBJ2-1|TRBV4-1|-
CASSQGTAGGVNEQFF
TGCGCCAGCAGCCAAGGTACAGCGGGGGGCGTAAATGAGCAGTTCTTC
>TRBD2|TRBJ2-7|TRBV7-8|-
CASSLGGRAQSYEQYF
TGTGCCAGCAGCTTAGGCGGGAGGGCCCAGTCCTACGAGCAGTACTTC
>TRBD2|TRBJ2-7|TRBV7-8|-
CASSSAPLREDYEQYF
TGTGCCAGCAGCTCTGCGCCCCTGCGGGAGGACTACGAGCAGTACTTC
>-|TRBJ2-4|TRBV28|-
CASTPSPGLGKNIQYF
TGTGCCAGCACCCCATCCCCCGGATTGGGCAAGAACATTCAGTACTTC
>-|TRBJ1-2|TRBV29-1|-
CSVDGQDSNYGYTF
TGCAGCGTTGACGGGCAGGACTCTAACTATGGCTACACCTTC
>-|TRBJ1-6|TRBV4-1|-
CASSQDNDAVLPLHF
TGCGCCAGCAGCCAAGATAATGATGCGGTTTTACCCCTCCACTTT
>-|TRBJ2-7|TRBV4-1|-
CASSQRQRTYEQYF
TGCGCCAGCAGCCAAAGACAGAGAACCTACGAGCAGTACTTC
>-|TRBJ1-1|TRBV6-5|-
CASSTRGRNTEAFF
TGTGCCAGCAGTACCCGGGGTAGGAACACTGAAGCTTTCTTT
>TRBD1|TRBJ1-4|TRBV2|-
CASNIRRLQGNEKLFF
TGTGCCAGCAATATAAGGAGGTTACAGGGGAATGAAAAACTGTTTTTT
>TRBD1|TRBJ2-7|TRBV4-1|-
CASSQETREGRTGTAYEQYF
TGCGCCAGCAGCCAAGAAACACGAGAAGGGCGGACAGGGACAGCCTACGAGCAGTACTTC
>TRBD2|TRBJ2-1|TRBV2|-
CASSELLAGGHRDEQFF
TGTGCCAGCAGTGAACTACTAGCGGGGGGGCATAGGGATGAGCAGTTCTTC
>TRBD1|TRBJ2-7|TRBV29-1|once
CSGLQGNEQYF
TGCAGCGGATTACAGGGGAACGAGCAGTACTTC
>-|TRBJ2-2|TRBV7-2|-
CASSLVSGTKNTGELFF
TGTGCCAGCAGCTTAGTCTCCGGGACAAAGAACACCGGGGAGCTGTTTTTT
>-|TRBJ1-5|TRBV27|-
CASSSEGRFPQHF
TGTGCCAGCAGTTCAGAGGGAAGATTCCCCCAGCATTTT
>TRBD2|TRBJ2-1|TRBV5-1|-
CASSFVAGSYNEQFF
TGCGCCAGCAGCTTCGTAGCGGGGTCCTACAATGAGCAGTTCTTC
>TRBD1|TRBJ2-5|TRBV5-1|-
CASSGDRGRETQYF
TGCGCCAGCAGCGGGGACAGGGGGCGAGAGACCCAGTACTTC
>-|TRBJ2-7|TRBV9|-
CASSVGAAYEQYF
TGTGCCAGCAGCGTAGGGGCCGCGTACGAGCAGTACTTC
>TRBD2|TRBJ2-7|TRBV5-1|-
CASSLAGLVGYEQYF
TGCGCCAGCAGCTTGGCCGGACTAGTGGGTTACGAGCAGTACTTC
>-|TRBJ2-7|TRBV21-1|-
CASSKGQGSFRLSYEQYF
TGTGCCAGCAGCAAGGGACAGGGGTCCTTCCGCCTATCTTACGAGCAGTACTTC
>TRBD2|TRBJ2-3|TRBV6-1|few
CASIGLAGFADTQYF
TGTGCCAGCATTGGACTAGCCGGCTTCGCAGATACGCAGTATTTT